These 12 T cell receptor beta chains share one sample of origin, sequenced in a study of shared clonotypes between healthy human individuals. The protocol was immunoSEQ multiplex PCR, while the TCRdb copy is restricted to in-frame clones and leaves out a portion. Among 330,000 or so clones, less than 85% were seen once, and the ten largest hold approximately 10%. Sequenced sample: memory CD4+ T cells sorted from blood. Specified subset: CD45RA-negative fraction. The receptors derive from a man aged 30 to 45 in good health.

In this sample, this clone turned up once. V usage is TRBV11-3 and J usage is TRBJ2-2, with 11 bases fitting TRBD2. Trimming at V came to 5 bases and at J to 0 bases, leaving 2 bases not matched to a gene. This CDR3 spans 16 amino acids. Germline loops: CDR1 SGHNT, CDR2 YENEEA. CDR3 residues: CASSQGLAANTGELFF. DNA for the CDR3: TGTGCCAGCAGCCAGGGACTAGCGGCGAACACCGGGGAGCTGTTTTTT.

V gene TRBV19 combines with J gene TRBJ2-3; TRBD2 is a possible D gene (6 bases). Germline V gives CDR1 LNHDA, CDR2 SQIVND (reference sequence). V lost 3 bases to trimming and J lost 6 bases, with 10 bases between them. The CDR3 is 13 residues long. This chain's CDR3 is CASSIPGRDTQYF. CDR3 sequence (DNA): TGTGCCAGTAGTATCCCAGGGAGGGATACGCAGTATTTT.

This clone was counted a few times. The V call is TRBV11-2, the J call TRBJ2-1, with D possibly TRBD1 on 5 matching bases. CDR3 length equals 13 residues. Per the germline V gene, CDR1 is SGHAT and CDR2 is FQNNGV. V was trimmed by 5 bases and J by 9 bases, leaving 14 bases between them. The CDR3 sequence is CASSQTVDGEQFF. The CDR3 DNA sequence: TGTGCCAGCAGCCAGACAGTTGATGGTGAGCAGTTCTTC.

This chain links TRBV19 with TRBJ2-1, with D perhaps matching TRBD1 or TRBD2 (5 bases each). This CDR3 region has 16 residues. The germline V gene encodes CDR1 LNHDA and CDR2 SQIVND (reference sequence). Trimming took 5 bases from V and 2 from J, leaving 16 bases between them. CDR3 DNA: TGTGCCAGTAGTCCTCAGCCGGGACCAACCTACAATGAGCAGTTCTTC. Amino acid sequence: CASSPQPGPTYNEQFF.

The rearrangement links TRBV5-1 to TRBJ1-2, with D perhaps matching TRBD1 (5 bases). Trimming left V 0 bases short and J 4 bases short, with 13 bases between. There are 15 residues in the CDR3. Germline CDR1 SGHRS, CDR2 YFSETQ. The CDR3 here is CASSLEGRVSYGYTF. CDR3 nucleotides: TGCGCCAGCAGCTTGGAGGGGAGAGTTAGCTATGGCTACACCTTC.

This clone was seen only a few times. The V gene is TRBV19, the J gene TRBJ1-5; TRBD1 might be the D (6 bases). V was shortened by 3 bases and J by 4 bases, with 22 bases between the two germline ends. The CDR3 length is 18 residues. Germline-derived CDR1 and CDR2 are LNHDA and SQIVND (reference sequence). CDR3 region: CASSIYLTLQGGNQPQHF. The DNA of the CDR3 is TGTGCCAGTAGTATTTATTTGACCCTACAGGGAGGTAATCAGCCCCAGCATTTT.

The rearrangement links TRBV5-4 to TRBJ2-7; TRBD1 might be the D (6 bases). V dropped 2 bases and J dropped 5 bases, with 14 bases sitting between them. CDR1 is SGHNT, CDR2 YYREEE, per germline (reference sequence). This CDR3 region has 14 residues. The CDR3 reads CASSLAGETHEQYF. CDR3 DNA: TGTGCCAGCAGCTTAGCAGGGGAGACTCACGAGCAGTACTTC. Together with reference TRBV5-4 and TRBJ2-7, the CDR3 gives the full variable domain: ETGVTQSPTHLIKTRGQQVTLRCSSQSGHNTVSWYQQALGQGPQFIFQYYREEENGRGNFPPRFSGLQFPNYSSELNVNALELDDSALYLCASSLAGETHEQYFGPGTRLTVT.

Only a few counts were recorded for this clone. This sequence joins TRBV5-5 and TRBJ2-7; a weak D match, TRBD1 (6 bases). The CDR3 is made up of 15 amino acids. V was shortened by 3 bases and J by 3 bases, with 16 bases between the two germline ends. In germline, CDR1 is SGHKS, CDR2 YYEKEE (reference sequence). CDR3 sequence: CASSSSPGHLYEQYF. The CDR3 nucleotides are TGTGCCAGCAGCTCCTCCCCGGGACACCTCTACGAGCAGTACTTC.

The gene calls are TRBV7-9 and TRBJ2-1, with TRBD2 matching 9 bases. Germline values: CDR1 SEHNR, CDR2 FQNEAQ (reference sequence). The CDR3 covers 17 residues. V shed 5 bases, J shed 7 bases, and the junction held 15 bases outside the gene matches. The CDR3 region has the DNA TGTGCCAGCAGCCCTCGACTACTAGCGGGCCTTACAAATGAGCAGTTCTTC. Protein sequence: CASSPRLLAGLTNEQFF.

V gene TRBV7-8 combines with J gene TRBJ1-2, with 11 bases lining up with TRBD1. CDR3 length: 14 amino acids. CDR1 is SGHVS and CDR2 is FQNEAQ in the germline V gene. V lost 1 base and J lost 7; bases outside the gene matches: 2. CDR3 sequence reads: CASSLGDRGFGYTF. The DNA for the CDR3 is TGTGCCAGCAGCTTAGGGGACAGGGGGTTTGGCTACACCTTC.

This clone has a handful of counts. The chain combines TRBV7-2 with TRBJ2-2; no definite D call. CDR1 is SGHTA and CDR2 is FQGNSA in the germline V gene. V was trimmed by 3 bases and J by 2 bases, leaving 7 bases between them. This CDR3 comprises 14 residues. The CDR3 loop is CASSFLENTGELFF. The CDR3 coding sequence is TGTGCCAGCAGCTTTTTGGAAAACACCGGGGAGCTGTTTTTT.

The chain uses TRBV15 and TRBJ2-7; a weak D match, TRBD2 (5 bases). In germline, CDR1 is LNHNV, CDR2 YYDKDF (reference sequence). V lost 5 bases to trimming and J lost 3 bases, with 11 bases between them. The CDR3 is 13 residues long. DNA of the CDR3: TGTGCCACCAGCGGGAGAAGGATCTACGAGCAGTACTTC. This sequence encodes CATSGRRIYEQYF.